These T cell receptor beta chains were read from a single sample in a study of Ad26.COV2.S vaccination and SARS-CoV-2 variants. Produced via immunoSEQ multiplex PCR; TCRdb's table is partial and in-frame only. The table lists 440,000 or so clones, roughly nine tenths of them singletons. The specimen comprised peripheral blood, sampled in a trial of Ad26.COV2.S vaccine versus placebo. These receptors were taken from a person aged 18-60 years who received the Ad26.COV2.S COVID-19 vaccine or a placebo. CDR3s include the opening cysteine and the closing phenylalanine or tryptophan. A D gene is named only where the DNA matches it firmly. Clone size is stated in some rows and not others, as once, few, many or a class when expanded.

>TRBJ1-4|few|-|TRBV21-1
TGTGCCAGGTCTTGCTGGCCAGGGGATGAAAAACTGTTTTTT
CARSCWPGDEKLFF
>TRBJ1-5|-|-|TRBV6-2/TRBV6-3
TGTGCCAGCAGTTATTACGGGGCGCCTAATCAGCCCCAGCATTTT
CASSYYGAPNQPQHF
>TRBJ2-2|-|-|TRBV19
TGTGCCAGTCGGTACAATCTGGGGATCACCGGGGAGCTGTTTTTT
CASRYNLGITGELFF
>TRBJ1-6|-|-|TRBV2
TGTGCCAGCAGTGACCGTCCCGGACGGCTTAATTCACCCCTCCACTTT
CASSDRPGRLNSPLHF
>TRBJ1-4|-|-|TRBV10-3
TGTGCCATCAGTGACACGGCAGGGGATGAAAAACTGTTTTTT
CAISDTAGDEKLFF
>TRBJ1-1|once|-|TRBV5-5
TGTGCCAGCAGCTTGTCCCACTACACAGGCCTGAACACTGAAGCTTTCTTT
CASSLSHYTGLNTEAFF
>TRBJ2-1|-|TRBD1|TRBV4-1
TGCGCCAGCAGCCTAGGGACAGACCCCTACAATGAGCAGTTCTTC
CASSLGTDPYNEQFF
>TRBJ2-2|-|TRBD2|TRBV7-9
TGTGCCAGCAGCCCCATCCTAGCGGGAGGATCGGGCGGGGAGCTGTTTTTT
CASSPILAGGSGGELFF
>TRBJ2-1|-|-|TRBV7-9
TGTGCCAGCAGCCCCCTGGGGGTCGTGAACAATGAGCAGTTCTTC
CASSPLGVVNNEQFF
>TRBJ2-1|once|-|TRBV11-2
TGTGCCAGCAGCTCACCTTCGGACTTCCATGAGCAGTTCTTC
CASSSPSDFHEQFF
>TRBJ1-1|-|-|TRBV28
TGTGCCTCCTCAGGGGAGCCACCCAAAGCTTTCTTT
CASSGEPPKAFF
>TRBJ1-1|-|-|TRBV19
TGTGCCAGTAGTATCTGGTCGATCCGGAACACTGAAGCTTTCTTT
CASSIWSIRNTEAFF
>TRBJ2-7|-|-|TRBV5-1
TGCGCCAGCAGATTACAGGGAGCTTCATCCTACGAGCAGTACTTC
CASRLQGASSYEQYF
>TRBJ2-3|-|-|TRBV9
TGTGCCAGCAGCTTCTCTCTCTCCGTAGATACGCAGTATTTT
CASSFSLSVDTQYF
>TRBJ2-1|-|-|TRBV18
TGTGCCAGCTCACCAGCGAGTGGTGAGCAGTTCTTC
CASSPASGEQFF
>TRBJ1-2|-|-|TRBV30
TGTGCCTGGGAGAATACAGGGTACGGCTATGGCTACACCTTC
CAWENTGYGYGYTF
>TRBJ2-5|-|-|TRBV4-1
TGCGCCAGCAGCCTTGGAGGACGGACACAAGAGACCCAGTACTTC
CASSLGGRTQETQYF
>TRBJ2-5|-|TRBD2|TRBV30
TGTGCCGCTACCCAAGGGCTAGCGGGAGGGGAGACCCAGTACTTC
CAATQGLAGGETQYF
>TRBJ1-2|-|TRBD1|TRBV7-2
TGTGCCAGCAGGCCCGCCCTGGACAGGGAAGGCTACACCTTC
CASRPALDREGYTF
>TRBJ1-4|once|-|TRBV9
TGTGCCAGCAGAAAGACTGGGGCAGGGAATGAAAAACTGTTTTTT
CASRKTGAGNEKLFF
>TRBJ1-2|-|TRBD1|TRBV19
TGTGCCAGTAGTATAGCCCTCCGGGACAGAGCCTTATATGGCTACACCTTC
CASSIALRDRALYGYTF
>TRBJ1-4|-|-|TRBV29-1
TGCAGCGTTGAAGATCGTAAAAACTGGTTTTTT
CSVEDRKNWFF
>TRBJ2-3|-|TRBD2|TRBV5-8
TGTGCCAGCAGCTTGGCGCGTCTAGCGGGAAGCACAGATACGCAGTATTTT
CASSLARLAGSTDTQYF
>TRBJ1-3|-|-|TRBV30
TGTGCCTGGAGGAACAAAGGGTCTGGAAACACCATATATTTT
CAWRNKGSGNTIYF
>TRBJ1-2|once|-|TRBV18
TGTGCCAGCTCACCAGCGACTCCTAACTATGGCTACACCTTC
CASSPATPNYGYTF
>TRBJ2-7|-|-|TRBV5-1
TGCGCCAGCAGGCCACATTCCGACGAGCAGTACTTC
CASRPHSDEQYF
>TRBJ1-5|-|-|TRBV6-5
TGTGCCAGCAACCTGGACAGTATACGCAATCAGCCCCAGCATTTT
CASNLDSIRNQPQHF
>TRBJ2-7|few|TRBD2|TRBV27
TGTGCCAGCAGCCATCAAGCGGGGGGAGATGTACGCTACGAGCAGTACTTC
CASSHQAGGDVRYEQYF
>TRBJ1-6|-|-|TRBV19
TGTGCCAGTGGCTACAACTCCTATAATTCACCCCTCCACTTT
CASGYNSYNSPLHF
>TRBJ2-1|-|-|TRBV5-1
TGCGCCAGCAGCTTGGGTAACAATGAGCAGTTCTTC
CASSLGNNEQFF
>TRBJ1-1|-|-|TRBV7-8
TGTGCCAGCAGCATCGAACCGAACACTGAAGCTTTCTTT
CASSIEPNTEAFF
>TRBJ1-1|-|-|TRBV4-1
TGCGCCAGCAGCCAAGAGTCAGGGATAACTGAAGCTTTCTTT
CASSQESGITEAFF
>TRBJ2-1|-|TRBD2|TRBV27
TGTGCCAGCATCCTAGCGGGAGTTCCGAATCGATACAATGAGCAGTTCTTC
CASILAGVPNRYNEQFF
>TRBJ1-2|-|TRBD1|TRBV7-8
TGTGCCAGCAGCAATCTACAGGGGGCAAGAAAAAACTATGGCTACACCTTC
CASSNLQGARKNYGYTF
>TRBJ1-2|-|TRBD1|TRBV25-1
TGTGCCAGCAGTGCTCCCGGGACAGGGTATGGCTACACCTTC
CASSAPGTGYGYTF
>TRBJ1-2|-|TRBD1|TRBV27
TGTGCCAGCAGTCTGACAGGGAACTATGGCTACACCTTC
CASSLTGNYGYTF
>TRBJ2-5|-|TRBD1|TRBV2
TGTGCCAGCAGTGGTTGGACAGGGAGTGAGACCCAGTACTTC
CASSGWTGSETQYF
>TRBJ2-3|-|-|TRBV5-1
TGCGCCAGCAGCCCGCGCTCAGATACGCAGTATTTT
CASSPRSDTQYF
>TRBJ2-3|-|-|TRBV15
TGTGCCACCAGCAGAGAGGGGGACATATCCAGCACAGATACGCAGTATTTT
CATSREGDISSTDTQYF
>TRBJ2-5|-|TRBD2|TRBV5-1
TGCGCCAGCACGCTTAGCGGGGAAGAGACCCAGTACTTC
CASTLSGEETQYF
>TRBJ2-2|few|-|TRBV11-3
TGTGCCAGCAGCTTTGGAGGCCGGAACACCGGGGAGCTGTTTTTT
CASSFGGRNTGELFF
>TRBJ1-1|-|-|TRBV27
TGTGCCAGCAGTCTGGGCCCCCAGGGGCAACATGAAGCTTTCTTT
CASSLGPQGQHEAFF
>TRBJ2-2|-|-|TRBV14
TGTGCCAGCAGCCAAGGACGCACCGGGGAGCTGTTTTTT
CASSQGRTGELFF
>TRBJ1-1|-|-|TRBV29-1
TGCAGCGTTGTAAGGGGAGGTAACACTGAAGCTTTCTTT
CSVVRGGNTEAFF
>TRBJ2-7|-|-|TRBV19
TGTGCCAGTAGTTCAGGGTCCTACGAGCAGTACTTC
CASSSGSYEQYF
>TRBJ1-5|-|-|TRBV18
TGTGCCAGCTCACCGGGTGACGGAAGGCAGCCCCAGCATTTT
CASSPGDGRQPQHF
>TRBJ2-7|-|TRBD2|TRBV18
TGTGCCAGCTCACCAACTAGCGGGGGACGGCACGAGCAGTACTTC
CASSPTSGGRHEQYF
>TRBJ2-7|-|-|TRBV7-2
TGTGCCAGCAGCAACACAGGCCTTCACTCCTACGAGCAGTACTTC
CASSNTGLHSYEQYF
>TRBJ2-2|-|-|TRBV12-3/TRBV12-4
TGTGCCAGCAGATTGCTGAACACCGGGGAGCTGTTTTTT
CASRLLNTGELFF
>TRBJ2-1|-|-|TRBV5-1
TGCGCCAGCAGCTTGGTAACCCTCTACAATGAGCAGTTCTTC
CASSLVTLYNEQFF
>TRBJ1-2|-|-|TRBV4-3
TGCGCCAGCAGCCAGGAGGGGTGGCCTAACTATGGCTACACCTTC
CASSQEGWPNYGYTF
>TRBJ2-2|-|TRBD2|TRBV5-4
TGTGCCAGCAGCTTACCGGGACTAGCGGGGGGGACGAACACCGGGGAGCTGTTTTTT
CASSLPGLAGGTNTGELFF
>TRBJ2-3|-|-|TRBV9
TGTGCCAGCAGCGCCAACCTACTAGGTGCAGATACGCAGTATTTT
CASSANLLGADTQYF
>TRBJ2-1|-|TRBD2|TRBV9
TGTGCCAGCAGCGTAGATGGGACTAGCGGGCGTGAGCAGTTCTTC
CASSVDGTSGREQFF
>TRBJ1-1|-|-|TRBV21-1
TGTGCCAGCAACCGGGGACCGGTAATGAACACTGAAGCTTTCTTT
CASNRGPVMNTEAFF